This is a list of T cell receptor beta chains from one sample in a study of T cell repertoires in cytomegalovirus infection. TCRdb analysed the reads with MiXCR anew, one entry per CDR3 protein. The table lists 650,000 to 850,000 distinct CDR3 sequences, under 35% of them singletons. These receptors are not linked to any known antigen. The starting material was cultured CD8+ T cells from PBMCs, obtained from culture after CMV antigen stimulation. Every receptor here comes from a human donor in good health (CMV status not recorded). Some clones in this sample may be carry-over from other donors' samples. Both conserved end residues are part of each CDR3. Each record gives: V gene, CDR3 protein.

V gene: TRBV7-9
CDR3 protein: CASSPPQGRPNTGELFF

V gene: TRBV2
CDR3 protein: CASSHGTPSYGYTF

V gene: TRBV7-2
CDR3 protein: CASSPPFAGGPYEQFF

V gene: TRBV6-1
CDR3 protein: CASRLRGIGTTNEKLFF

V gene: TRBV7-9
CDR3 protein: CASSQTGKTEAFF

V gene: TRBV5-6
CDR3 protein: CASRRQGGTDTQYF

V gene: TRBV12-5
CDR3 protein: CASGFSKGTAFPYEQYF

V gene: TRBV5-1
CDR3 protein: CASSFSSGGTEAFF

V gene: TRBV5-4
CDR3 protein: CASSFPQGWNTEAFF

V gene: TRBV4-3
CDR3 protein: CASSPSPMGTDTQYF

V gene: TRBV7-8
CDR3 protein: CASSNDQISYNEQFF

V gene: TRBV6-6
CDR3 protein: CASGLSNQPQHF

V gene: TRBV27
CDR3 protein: CASSLKGSNLETQYF

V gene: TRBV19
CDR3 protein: CASSKGVLRNSYEQYF

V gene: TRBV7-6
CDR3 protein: CASSHGDGSNEKLFF

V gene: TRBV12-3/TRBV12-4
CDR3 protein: CASRDGGAGQETQYF

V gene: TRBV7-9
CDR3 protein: CASSQDNEQFF

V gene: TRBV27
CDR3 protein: CASTPGQYSPLHF

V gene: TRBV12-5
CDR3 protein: CASGLTRTGGRQPQHF

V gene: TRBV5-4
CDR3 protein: CASSTISGSSPLHF

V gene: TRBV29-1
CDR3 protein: CSVTGQEAFF

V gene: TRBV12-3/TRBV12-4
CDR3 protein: CASRRTARNSPLHF